This T cell receptor (beta chain) was profiled in a study of graft-versus-host responses after intestinal transplantation. Assay used: immunoSEQ multiplex PCR; TCRdb lists only in-frame clones, some missing. This sample has roughly 80,000 clones, with about nine tenths found just once. The germline V and J ends were trimmed by 6 bases and 0 bases, with 8 bases remaining between them. The CDR3 spans 13 residues. Germline V gene sequence: CDR1 SNHLY, CDR2 FYNNEI. About this clone itself: Its specificity is not known.

The sample was unstimulated CD8+ T cells sorted from spleen or lymph node cells, taken before transplant. The chain combines TRBV2 with TRBJ1-1; no firm D call. The sequence was obtained from a human donor who was the organ donor for an intestinal transplant. CDR3 bases: TGTGCCAGCAGCAGACGGTTGAACACTGAAGCTTTCTTT. Translation gives CASSRRLNTEAFF.